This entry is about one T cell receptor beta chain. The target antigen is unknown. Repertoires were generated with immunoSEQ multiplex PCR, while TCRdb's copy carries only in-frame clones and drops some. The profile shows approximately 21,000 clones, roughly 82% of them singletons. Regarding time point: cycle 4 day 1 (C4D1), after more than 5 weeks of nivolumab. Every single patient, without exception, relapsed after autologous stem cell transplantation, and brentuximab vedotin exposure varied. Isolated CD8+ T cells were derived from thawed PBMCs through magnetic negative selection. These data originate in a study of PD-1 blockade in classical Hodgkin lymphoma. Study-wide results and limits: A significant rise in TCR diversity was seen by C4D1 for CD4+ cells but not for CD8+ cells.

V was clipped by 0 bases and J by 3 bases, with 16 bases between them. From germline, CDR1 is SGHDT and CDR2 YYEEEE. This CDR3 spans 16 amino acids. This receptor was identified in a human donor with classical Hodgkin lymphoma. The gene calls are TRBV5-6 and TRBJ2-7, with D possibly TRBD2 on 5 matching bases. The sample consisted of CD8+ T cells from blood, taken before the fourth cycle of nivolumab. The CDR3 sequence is CASSLALVARGYEQYF. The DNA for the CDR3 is TGTGCCAGCAGCTTGGCCCTAGTAGCGCGAGGCTACGAGCAGTACTTC.